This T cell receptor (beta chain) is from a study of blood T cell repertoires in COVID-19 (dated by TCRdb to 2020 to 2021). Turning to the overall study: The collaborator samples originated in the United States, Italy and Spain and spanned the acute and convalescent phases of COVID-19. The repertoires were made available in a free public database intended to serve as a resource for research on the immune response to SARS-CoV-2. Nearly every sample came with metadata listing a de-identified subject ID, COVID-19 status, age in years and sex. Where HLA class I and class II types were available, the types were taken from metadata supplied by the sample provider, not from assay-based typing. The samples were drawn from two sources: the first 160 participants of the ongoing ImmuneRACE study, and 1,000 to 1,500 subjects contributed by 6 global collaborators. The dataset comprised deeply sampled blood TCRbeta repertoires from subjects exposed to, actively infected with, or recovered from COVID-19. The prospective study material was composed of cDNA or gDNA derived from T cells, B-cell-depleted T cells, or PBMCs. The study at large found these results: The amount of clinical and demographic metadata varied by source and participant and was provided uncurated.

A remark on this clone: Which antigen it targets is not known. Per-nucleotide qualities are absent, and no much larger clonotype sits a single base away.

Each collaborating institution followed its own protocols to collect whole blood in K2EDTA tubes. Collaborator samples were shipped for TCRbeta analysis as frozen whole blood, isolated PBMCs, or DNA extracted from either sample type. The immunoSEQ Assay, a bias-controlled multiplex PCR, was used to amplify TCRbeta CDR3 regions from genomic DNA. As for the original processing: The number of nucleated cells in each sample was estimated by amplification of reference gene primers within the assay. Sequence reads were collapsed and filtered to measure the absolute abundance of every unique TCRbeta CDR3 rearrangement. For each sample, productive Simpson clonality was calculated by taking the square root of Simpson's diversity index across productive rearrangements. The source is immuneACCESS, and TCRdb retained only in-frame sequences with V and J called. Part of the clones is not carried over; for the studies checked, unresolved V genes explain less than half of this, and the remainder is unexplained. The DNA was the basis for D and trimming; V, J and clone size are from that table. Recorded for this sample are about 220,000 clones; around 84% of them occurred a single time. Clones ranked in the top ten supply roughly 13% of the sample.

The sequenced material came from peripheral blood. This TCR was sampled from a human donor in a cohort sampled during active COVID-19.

The encoded CDR3 is CASTRNTGELFF. The DNA is TGTGCCAGTACCAGGAACACCGGGGAGCTGTTTTTT. The rearrangement joined TRBV19 to TRBJ2-2; the D segment cannot be called with confidence. CDR1 and CDR2, looked up from the germline V gene (reference sequence), are LNHDA and SQIVND. Inclusive of the bounding cysteine and phenylalanine, the CDR3 is 12 residues long. CDR3 DNA is the only sequence kept; it has 36 bases, read in frame from the first base. Between the V and J ends, shortened by 7 bases and 1 base respectively, the junction contains 4 bases. When the CDR3 is completed using the reference TRBV19 and TRBJ2-2 genes on either side, the full variable domain is DGGITQSPKYLFRKEGQNVTLSCEQNLNHDAMYWYRQDPGQGLRLIYYSQIVNDFQKGDIAEGYSVSREKKESFPLTVTSAQKNPTAFYLCASTRNTGELFFGEGSRLTVL.